The 18 T cell receptor beta chains below were found in one sample sequenced in a study of shared clonotypes between healthy human individuals (TCRdb year 2020). The library was built by means of the immunoSEQ multiplex PCR assay. Imported from immuneACCESS, the table was reduced by TCRdb to in-frame sequences with V and J called. These copies leave out some clones; in studies compared against another copy, an unresolved V gene accounts for under half, and the cause of the remainder is not known. Recorded for this sample are some 2,500,000 clones; about 90% of them occurred a single time. Roughly 0.34% of the sample rests with the top ten. Specimen: naive CD4+ T cells from PBMCs. What the cell subset or site label conveys for this sample: CD45RA+ positively selected. Receptors originate from a man aged 18 to 29 in good health. Some clones in this sample may be carry-over from other donors' samples.

The rearrangement links TRBV9 to TRBJ2-1; the D gene could be TRBD1 or TRBD2 (5 bases each). The germline gives CDR1 SGDLS, CDR2 YYNGEE. The CDR3 has 16 amino acids. V dropped 4 bases and J dropped 0 bases, with 14 bases sitting between them. CDR3 in amino acids: CASSPTDTSSYNEQFF. For the CDR3, the DNA is TGTGCCAGCAGCCCGACGGACACTAGCTCCTACAATGAGCAGTTCTTC. Complete variable domain (other parts from reference TRBV9 and TRBJ2-1): DSGVTQTPKHLITATGQRVTLRCSPRSGDLSVYWYQQSLDQGLQFLIQYYNGEERAKGNILERFSAQQFPDLHSELNLSSLELGDSALYFCASSPTDTSSYNEQFFGPGTRLTVL.

The rearrangement uses TRBV7-2 and TRBJ2-5; possibly TRBD2 for D (6 bases). Germline V gene lookup returns CDR1 SGHTA and CDR2 FQGNSA. The CDR3 sequence is 13 residues long. Trimming stripped 1 base from V and 5 bases from J, with 8 bases between. The CDR3, as DNA: TGTGCCAGCAGCTTAGTGCTAGCGGAGACCCAGTACTTC. Amino acids: CASSLVLAETQYF. Looking up the rest from reference TRBV7-2 and TRBJ2-5 gives the full variable domain: GAGVSQSPSNKVTEKGKDVELRCDPISGHTALYWYRQSLGQGLEFLIYFQGNSAPDKSGLPSDRFSAERTGGSVSTLTIQRTQQEDSAVYLCASSLVLAETQYFGPGTRLLVL.

J is TRBJ1-4 and V is TRBV7-2; D uncertain. The V and J ends lost 5 bases and 10 bases respectively, with 17 bases between them. This CDR3 spans 14 amino acids. From germline, CDR1 is SGHTA and CDR2 FQGNSA. CDR3 bases: TGTGCCAGCAGCCCAGCGTGGGGTTCTGGAAAACTGTTTTTT. Translation: CASSPAWGSGKLFF.

The V gene is TRBV6-5, the J gene TRBJ1-2, with a possible D match to TRBD1 (5 bases). Germline V lookup: CDR1 MNHEY, CDR2 SVGAGI. Trimming cost V 6 bases and J 2 bases, with 16 bases left between them. CDR3 length equals 15 residues. The CDR3 nucleotides are TGTGCCAGCAGCCTCGAGGGGCACCAAAACTATGGCTACACCTTC. It is translated as CASSLEGHQNYGYTF.

The rearrangement links TRBV30 to TRBJ2-5, with D possibly being TRBD1 or TRBD2 (5 bases each). Germline V lookup: CDR1 GTSNPN, CDR2 SVGIG (reference sequence). The CDR3 contains 16 residues. Deletions cut 2 bases from V and 5 bases from J, with 21 bases between. The CDR3 spells CAWSRWGWKVPETQYF. The DNA for the CDR3 is TGTGCCTGGAGTCGTTGGGGGTGGAAGGTGCCGGAGACCCAGTACTTC.

The genes are TRBV19 and TRBJ1-2; TRBD1 is a possible D gene (5 bases). The CDR3 is 16 residues long. The V and J ends lost 1 base and 4 bases respectively, with 16 bases between them. The germline gives CDR1 LNHDA, CDR2 SQIVND (reference sequence). In DNA form, the CDR3 reads TGTGCCAGTAGTATAGTCCGCGGGACTGAGATCTATGGCTACACCTTC. Translated: CASSIVRGTEIYGYTF.

The chain joins TRBV7-9 to TRBJ1-1; no clear D. CDR3 length: 12 amino acids. Per germline, CDR1 SEHNR and CDR2 FQNEAQ (reference sequence). Between the trimmed V and J ends, which lost 5 bases and 1 base, there was a span of 5 bases. This CDR3 reads CASSGGNTEAFF. Here the CDR3 DNA reads TGTGCCAGCAGCGGCGGGAACACTGAAGCTTTCTTT.

This chain connects TRBV30 to TRBJ1-6, with 7 positions matching TRBD1. The CDR3 length is 16 residues. Trimming removed 3 bases from V and 4 bases from J; junction bases left unmatched: 9. Germline CDR1 GTSNPN, CDR2 SVGIG (reference sequence). DNA for the CDR3: TGTGCCTGGAGCATAGGACAGGCAAGATATAATTCACCCCTCCACTTT. Its protein product is CAWSIGQARYNSPLHF.

V and J are TRBV19 and TRBJ2-1; D ambiguous. The germline gives CDR1 LNHDA, CDR2 SQIVND (reference sequence). Trimming left V 0 bases short and J 3 bases short, with 6 bases between. The CDR3 loop spans 14 amino acids. Here the CDR3 DNA reads TGTGCCAGTAGTATAGACGGATTCTACAATGAGCAGTTCTTC. Protein: CASSIDGFYNEQFF.

The chain's CDR3 is CASSPTTSGRLLEQYF. The CDR3 DNA reads as TGCGCCAGCAGCCCTACCACTAGCGGGAGACTCCTCGAGCAGTACTTC. The chain carries TRBV5-1 and TRBJ2-7, with 11 bases aligning to TRBD2. Germline-derived CDR1 and CDR2 are SGHRS and YFSETQ. The trim removed 4 bases at V and 6 bases at J, leaving 12 bases unmatched. The length of the CDR3 is 16 residues. Full variable domain (outside the CDR3, taken from reference TRBV5-1 and TRBJ2-7): KAGVTQTPRYLIKTRGQQVTLSCSPISGHRSVSWYQQTPGQGLQFLFEYFSETQRNKGNFPGRFSGRQFSNSRSEMNVSTLELGDSALYLCASSPTTSGRLLEQYFGPGTRLTVT.

This clone was seen once. V usage is TRBV25-1 and J usage is TRBJ2-1; D is uncertain. CDR3 length: 16 residues. The germline V gene has CDR1 MGHDK and CDR2 SYGVNS. V lost 0 bases and J lost 7, with 16 bases in between. CDR3 sequence: CASSEYRLSSSNEQFF. For the CDR3, the DNA is TGTGCCAGCAGTGAATATCGCCTCTCTAGTTCTAATGAGCAGTTCTTC.

The chain is built from TRBV27 and TRBJ1-5; D unresolved. The V end was cut by 2 bases, the J end by 6 bases, with 8 bases between. The CDR3 contains 13 residues. Germline assignment: CDR1 MNHEY and CDR2 SMNVEV (reference sequence). CDR3 sequence (DNA): TGTGCCAGCAGTTTAACAGCGTTTCAGCCCCAGCATTTT. It translates to CASSLTAFQPQHF.

The genes are TRBV30 and TRBJ2-2, with D perhaps assigned TRBD1 or TRBD2 (5 bases each). Germline V gene sequence: CDR1 GTSNPN, CDR2 SVGIG (reference sequence). The germline V and J ends were trimmed by 1 base and 5 bases, with 20 bases remaining between them. CDR3 size: 17 residues. The CDR3 DNA follows: TGTGCCTGGAGTGGCCCCTTTACGGGACCCCAAACCGGGGAGCTGTTTTTT. This codes for CAWSGPFTGPQTGELFF.

As to this clone: Other DNA sequences in this specimen translate into the identical CDR3. CDR3 region: CATSIDRSYEQYF. For the CDR3, the DNA is TGTGCCACCAGCATCGACAGGTCCTACGAGCAGTACTTC. The V gene is TRBV15, the J gene TRBJ2-7; weak D call: TRBD1 (6 bases). CDR1 LNHNV and CDR2 YYDKDF come from the germline V gene (reference sequence). This CDR3 region has 13 residues. V gave up 4 bases and J gave up 1 base, with 8 bases separating them. Filled out from reference TRBV15 and TRBJ2-7, the complete variable domain reads DAMVIQNPRYQVTQFGKPVTLSCSQTLNHNVMYWYQQKSSQAPKLLFHYYDKDFNNEADTPDNFQSRRPNTSFCFLDIRSPGLGDTAMYLCATSIDRSYEQYFGPGTRLTVT.

In the case of this clone: Distinct nucleotide sequences in the sample also encode this CDR3. This sequence joins TRBV5-1 and TRBJ2-3, with D perhaps TRBD1 (5 bases). Germline V lookup: CDR1 SGHRS, CDR2 YFSETQ. The CDR3 covers 13 residues. V was shortened by 0 bases and J by 3 bases, with 5 bases between the two germline ends. DNA for the CDR3: TGCGCCAGCAGCTTGGAGGGGACAGATACGCAGTATTTT. Its protein is CASSLEGTDTQYF.

The CDR3 sequence: CASSLSGSPHGELFF. In DNA form, the CDR3 reads TGTGCCAGCAGCCTTAGCGGGAGTCCCCACGGGGAGCTGTTTTTT. The rearrangement uses TRBV7-3 and TRBJ2-2; 9 nucleotides agree with TRBD2. CDR1 is SGHTA and CDR2 is FQGTGA in the germline V gene. V dropped 5 bases and J dropped 7; count of bases not matched to a gene: 8. CDR3 length: 15 residues.

The DNA for the CDR3 is TGTGCCAGCAGTGAGTCCTCTCCTAACTATGGCTACACCTTC. It encodes CASSESSPNYGYTF. The chain has TRBV2 and TRBJ1-2; D remains unclear. CDR3 length: 14 residues. Germline CDR1 and CDR2: SNHLY and FYNNEI. V gave up 3 bases and J gave up 0 bases, with 8 bases separating them.

This chain joins TRBV6-6 and TRBJ2-3, with D possibly matching TRBD1 (6 bases). Germline assignment: CDR1 MNHNY and CDR2 SVGAGI (reference sequence). The ends were cut back, 2 bases at V and 5 bases at J, with 17 bases in the middle. This CDR3 is built from 16 residues. CDR3 DNA: TGTGCCAGCAGTTACCTTCCGACAGGTTCGAAAGATACGCAGTATTTT. Protein product: CASSYLPTGSKDTQYF.